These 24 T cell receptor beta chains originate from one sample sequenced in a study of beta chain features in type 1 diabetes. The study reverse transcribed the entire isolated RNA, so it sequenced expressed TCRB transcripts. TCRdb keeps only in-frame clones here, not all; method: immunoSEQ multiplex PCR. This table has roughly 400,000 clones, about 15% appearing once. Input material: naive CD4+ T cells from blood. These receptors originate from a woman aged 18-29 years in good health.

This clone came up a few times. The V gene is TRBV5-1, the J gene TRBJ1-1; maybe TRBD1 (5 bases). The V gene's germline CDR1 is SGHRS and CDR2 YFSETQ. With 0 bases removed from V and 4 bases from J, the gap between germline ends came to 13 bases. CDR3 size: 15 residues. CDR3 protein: CASSLAGGSGTEAFF. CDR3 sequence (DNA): TGCGCCAGCAGCTTGGCCGGGGGGAGCGGCACTGAAGCTTTCTTT.

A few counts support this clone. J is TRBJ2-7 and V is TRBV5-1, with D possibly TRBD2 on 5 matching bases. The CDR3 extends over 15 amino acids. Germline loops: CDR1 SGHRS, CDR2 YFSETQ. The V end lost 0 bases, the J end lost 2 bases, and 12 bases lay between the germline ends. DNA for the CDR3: TGCGCCAGCAGCTTGGCCCCCGGAGGTACCTACGAGCAGTACTTC. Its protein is CASSLAPGGTYEQYF.

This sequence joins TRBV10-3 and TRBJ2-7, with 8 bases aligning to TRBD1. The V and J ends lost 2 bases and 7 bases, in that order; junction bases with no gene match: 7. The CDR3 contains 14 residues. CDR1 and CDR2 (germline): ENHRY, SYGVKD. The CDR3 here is CAISEIQGAQEQYF. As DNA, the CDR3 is TGTGCCATCAGTGAGATTCAGGGGGCGCAGGAGCAGTACTTC.

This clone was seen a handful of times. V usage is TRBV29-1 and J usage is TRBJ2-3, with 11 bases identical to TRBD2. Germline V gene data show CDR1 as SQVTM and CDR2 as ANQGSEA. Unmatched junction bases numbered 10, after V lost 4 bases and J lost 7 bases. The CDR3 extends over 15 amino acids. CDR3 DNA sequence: TGCAGCGTTGGGGGTAGCGGGAGGGCCATATATACGCAGTATTTT. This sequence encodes CSVGGSGRAIYTQYF.

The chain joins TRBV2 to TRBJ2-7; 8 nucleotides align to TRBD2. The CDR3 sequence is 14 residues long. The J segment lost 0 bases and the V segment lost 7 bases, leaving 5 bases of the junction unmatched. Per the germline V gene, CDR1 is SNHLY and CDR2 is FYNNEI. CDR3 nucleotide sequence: TGTGCCAGCACCACGGGACTAGACTCCTACGAGCAGTACTTC. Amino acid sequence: CASTTGLDSYEQYF.

The CDR3 loop is CASSERTGTSTDTQYF. The CDR3 nucleotides are TGTGCCAGCAGCGAGCGGACAGGGACTAGCACAGATACGCAGTATTTT. The V and J genes are TRBV9 and TRBJ2-3; TRBD1 aligns across 8 bases. The CDR3 extends over 16 amino acids. The V segment lost 3 bases and the J segment 0 bases; nucleotides outside the gene matches: 6. Germline loops: CDR1 SGDLS, CDR2 YYNGEE.

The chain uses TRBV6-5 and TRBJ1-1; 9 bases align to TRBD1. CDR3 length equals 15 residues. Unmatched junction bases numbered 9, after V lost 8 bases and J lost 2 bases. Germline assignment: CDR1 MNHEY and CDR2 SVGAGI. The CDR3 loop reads CASAETGGRNTEAFF. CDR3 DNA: TGTGCCAGCGCTGAGACAGGGGGACGAAACACTGAAGCTTTCTTT.

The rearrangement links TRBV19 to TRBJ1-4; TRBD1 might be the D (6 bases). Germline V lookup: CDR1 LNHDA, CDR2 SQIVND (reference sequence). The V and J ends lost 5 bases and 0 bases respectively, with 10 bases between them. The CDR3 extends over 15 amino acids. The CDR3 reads CASSDRTATNEKLFF. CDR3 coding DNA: TGTGCCAGTAGTGACCGGACAGCAACTAATGAAAAACTGTTTTTT.

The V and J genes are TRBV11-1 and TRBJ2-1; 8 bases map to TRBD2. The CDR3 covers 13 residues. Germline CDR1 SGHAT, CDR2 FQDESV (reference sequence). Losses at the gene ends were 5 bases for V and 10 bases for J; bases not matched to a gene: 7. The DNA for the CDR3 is TGTGCCAGCAGCCCACTACGGGAGGGGGAGCAGTTCTTC. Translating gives CASSPLREGEQFF.

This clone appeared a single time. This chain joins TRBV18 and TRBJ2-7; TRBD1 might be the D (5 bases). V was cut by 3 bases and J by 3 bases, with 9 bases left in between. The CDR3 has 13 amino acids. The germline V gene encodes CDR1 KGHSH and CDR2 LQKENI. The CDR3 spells CASSPPRGYEQYF. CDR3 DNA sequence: TGTGCCAGCTCACCGCCAAGGGGCTACGAGCAGTACTTC.

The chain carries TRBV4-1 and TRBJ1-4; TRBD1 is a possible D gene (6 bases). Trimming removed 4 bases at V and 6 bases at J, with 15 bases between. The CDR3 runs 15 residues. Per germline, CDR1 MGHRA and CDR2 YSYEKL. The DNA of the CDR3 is TGCGCCAGCAGCCTATACACAGGGAACGATGAAAAACTGTTTTTT. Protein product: CASSLYTGNDEKLFF.

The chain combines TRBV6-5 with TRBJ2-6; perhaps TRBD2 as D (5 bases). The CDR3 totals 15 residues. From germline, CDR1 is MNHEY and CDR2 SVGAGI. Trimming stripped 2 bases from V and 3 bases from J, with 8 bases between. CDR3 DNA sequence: TGTGCCAGCAGTTACCTGAGGGATGGGGCCAACGTCCTGACTTTC. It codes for CASSYLRDGANVLTF.

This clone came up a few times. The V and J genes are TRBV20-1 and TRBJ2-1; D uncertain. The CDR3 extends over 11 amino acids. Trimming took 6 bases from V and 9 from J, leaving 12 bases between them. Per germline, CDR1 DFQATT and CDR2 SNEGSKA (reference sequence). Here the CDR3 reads CSALGETEQFF. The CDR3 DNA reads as TGCAGTGCCCTAGGCGAAACTGAGCAGTTCTTC.

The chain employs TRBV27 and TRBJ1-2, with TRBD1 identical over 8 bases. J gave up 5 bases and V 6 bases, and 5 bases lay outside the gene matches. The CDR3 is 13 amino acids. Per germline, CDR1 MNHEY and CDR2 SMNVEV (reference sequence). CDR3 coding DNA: TGTGCCAGCAGCGCAAACAGGGGGTATGGCTACACCTTC. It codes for CASSANRGYGYTF.

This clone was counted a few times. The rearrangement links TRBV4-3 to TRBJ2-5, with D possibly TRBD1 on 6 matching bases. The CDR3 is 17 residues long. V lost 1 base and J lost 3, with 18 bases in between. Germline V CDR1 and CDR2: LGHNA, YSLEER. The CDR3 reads CASSQGGGGTYKETQYF. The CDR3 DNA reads TGCGCCAGCAGCCAAGGAGGGGGTGGTACATACAAAGAGACCCAGTACTTC.

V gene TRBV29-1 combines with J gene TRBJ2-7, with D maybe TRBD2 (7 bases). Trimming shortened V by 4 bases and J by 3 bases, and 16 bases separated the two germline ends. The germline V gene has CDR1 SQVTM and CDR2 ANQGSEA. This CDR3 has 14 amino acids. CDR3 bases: TGCAGCGTTGGGCGGGGGACACCAGTCTACGAGCAGTACTTC. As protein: CSVGRGTPVYEQYF.

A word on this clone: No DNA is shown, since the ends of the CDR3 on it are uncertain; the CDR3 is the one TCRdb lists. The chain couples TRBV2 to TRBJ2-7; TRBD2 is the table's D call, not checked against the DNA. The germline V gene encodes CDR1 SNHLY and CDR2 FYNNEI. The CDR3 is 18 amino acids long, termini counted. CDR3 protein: CASSDRPWDRSGRAPGSF.

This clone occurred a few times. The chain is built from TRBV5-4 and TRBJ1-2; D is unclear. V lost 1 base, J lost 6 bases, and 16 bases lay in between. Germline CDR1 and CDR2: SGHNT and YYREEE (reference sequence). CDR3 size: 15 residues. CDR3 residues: CASSLYPSSADGYTF. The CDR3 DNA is TGTGCCAGCAGCTTGTATCCCTCCAGTGCCGATGGCTACACCTTC.

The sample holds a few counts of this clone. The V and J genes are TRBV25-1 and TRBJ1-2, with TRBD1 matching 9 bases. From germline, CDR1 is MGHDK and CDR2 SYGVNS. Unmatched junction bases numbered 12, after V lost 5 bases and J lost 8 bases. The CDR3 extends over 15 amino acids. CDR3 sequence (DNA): TGTGCCAGCAGTCGCACAGGGGGCAGGTTGGGGGGCTACACCTTC. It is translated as CASSRTGGRLGGYTF.

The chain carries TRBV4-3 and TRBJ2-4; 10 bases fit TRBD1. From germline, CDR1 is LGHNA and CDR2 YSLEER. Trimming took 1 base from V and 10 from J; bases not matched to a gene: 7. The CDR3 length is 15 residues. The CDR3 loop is CASSQGGGTGEIQYF. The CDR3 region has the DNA TGCGCCAGCAGCCAAGGAGGGGGGACAGGGGAAATTCAGTACTTC.

The CDR3, as DNA: TGTGCCACCAGCAGAGATGTGGCCGGGGTCGGTTACGAGCAGTACTTC. Its protein is CATSRDVAGVGYEQYF. V gene TRBV15 combines with J gene TRBJ2-7; maybe TRBD2 (5 bases). The CDR3 has 16 residues. The germline V gene encodes CDR1 LNHNV and CDR2 YYDKDF (reference sequence). Trimming removed 0 bases at V and 4 bases at J, with 16 bases between.

The CDR3 reads CASSLSGSSYNEQFF. CDR3 in DNA: TGCGCCAGCAGCCTGAGCGGGAGCTCCTACAATGAGCAGTTCTTC. The chain carries TRBV4-3 and TRBJ2-1, with TRBD2 matching over 8 bases. V shed 4 bases, J shed 0 bases, and the junction held 2 bases outside the gene matches. CDR3 length: 15 amino acids. CDR1 is LGHNA and CDR2 is YSLEER in the germline V gene.

The CDR3 here is CASSLAGGPREQFF. The CDR3 DNA is TGTGCCAGCAGCTTGGCGGGAGGCCCCCGGGAGCAGTTCTTC. V gene TRBV7-2 combines with J gene TRBJ2-1; 8 bases fit TRBD2. With 3 bases clipped from V and 10 bases from J, the junction kept 8 bases outside the gene matches. The CDR3 contains 14 residues. Germline CDR1 and CDR2: SGHTA and FQGNSA.

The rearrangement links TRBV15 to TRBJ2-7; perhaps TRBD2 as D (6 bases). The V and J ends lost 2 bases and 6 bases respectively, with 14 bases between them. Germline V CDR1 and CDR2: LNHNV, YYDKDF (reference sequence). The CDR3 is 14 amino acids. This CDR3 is CATSRTGTAFEQYF. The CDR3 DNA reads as TGTGCCACCAGCAGAACGGGGACTGCCTTCGAGCAGTACTTC. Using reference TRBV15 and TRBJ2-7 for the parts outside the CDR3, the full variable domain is DAMVIQNPRYQVTQFGKPVTLSCSQTLNHNVMYWYQQKSSQAPKLLFHYYDKDFNNEADTPDNFQSRRPNTSFCFLDIRSPGLGDTAMYLCATSRTGTAFEQYFGPGTRLTVT.